This TCR beta chain was observed in a study of T cells in Graves' hyperthyroidism and ophthalmopathy. Study-wide results and caveats: Most clonotypes expanded in thyroid above 0.001 were likewise present in blood. Ophthalmopathy could be told apart from stable hyperthyroidism with a 13 V-J model.

Template material for amplifying TCR beta CDR3 regions consisted of RNA transcripts. Researchers ran a first-round RT-PCR on the TCR CDR3 using the HTBI primer set. TCRdb re-derived calls from the multiplex PCR reads in MiXCR, one entry per CDR3 protein. The profile shows 300,000 to 350,000 distinct CDR3 sequences, approximately 16% of them singletons. This clonotype has ten or more counts. The antigen is not known. CDR3 size: 12 residues. Deletions cut 9 bases from V and 5 bases from J, with 13 bases between. The chain links TRBV12-3 or TRBV12-4 to TRBJ1-2; D remains unclear. The clonotype originates from a man aged 25-45 years with Graves' hyperthyroidism. Sequences were obtained from blood. CDR3 loop: CASTDGEYGYTF. The DNA of the CDR3 is TGTGCCAGTACCGATGGGGAGTATGGCTACACCTTC.